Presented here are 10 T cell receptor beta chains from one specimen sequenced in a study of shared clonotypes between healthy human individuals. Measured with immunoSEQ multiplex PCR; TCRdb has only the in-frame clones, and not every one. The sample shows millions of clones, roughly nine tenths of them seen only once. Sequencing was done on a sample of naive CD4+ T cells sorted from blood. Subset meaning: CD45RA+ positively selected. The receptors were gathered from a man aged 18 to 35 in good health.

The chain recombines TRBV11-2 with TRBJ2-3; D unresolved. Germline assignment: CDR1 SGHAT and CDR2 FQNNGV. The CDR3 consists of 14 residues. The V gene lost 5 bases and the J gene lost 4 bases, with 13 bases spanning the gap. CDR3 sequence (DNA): TGTGCCAGCAGCCCCCTGGGATCCCCAGATACGCAGTATTTT. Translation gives CASSPLGSPDTQYF.

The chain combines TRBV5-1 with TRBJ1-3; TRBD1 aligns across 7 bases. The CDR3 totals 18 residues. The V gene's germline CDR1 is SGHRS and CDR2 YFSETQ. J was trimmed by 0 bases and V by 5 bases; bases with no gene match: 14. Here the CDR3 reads CASSAAPGGEGSGNTIYF. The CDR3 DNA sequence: TGCGCCAGCAGTGCGGCCCCAGGGGGAGAAGGCTCTGGAAACACCATATATTTT.

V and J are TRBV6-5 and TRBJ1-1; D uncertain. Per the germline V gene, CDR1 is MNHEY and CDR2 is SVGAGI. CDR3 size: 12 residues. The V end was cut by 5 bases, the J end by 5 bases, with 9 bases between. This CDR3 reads CASSTPGTEAFF. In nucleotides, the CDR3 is TGTGCCAGCAGTACTCCGGGGACTGAAGCTTTCTTT.

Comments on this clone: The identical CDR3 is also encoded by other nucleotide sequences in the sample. The CDR3 nucleotides read TGTGCCAGCAGCACACCCGGGACAGGGTCCTACGAGCAGTACTTC. It encodes CASSTPGTGSYEQYF. The chain employs TRBV5-4 and TRBJ2-7; 9 nucleotides match TRBD1. The CDR3 runs to 15 residues. CDR1 is SGHNT and CDR2 is YYREEE in the germline V gene (reference sequence). The V gene end was trimmed by 4 bases and the J gene end by 1 base; junction bases not matched to a gene: 6.

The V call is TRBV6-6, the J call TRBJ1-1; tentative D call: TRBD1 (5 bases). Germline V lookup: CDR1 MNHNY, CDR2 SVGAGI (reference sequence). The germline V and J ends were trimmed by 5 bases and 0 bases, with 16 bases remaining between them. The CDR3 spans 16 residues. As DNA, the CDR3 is TGTGCCAGCAGTCCCCCAAGGAGGGGATTGAACACTGAAGCTTTCTTT. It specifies CASSPPRRGLNTEAFF.

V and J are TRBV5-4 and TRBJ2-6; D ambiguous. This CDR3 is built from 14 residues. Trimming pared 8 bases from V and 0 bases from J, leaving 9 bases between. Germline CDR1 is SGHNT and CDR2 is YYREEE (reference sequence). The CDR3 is CASTASSGANVLTF. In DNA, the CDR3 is TGTGCCAGTACGGCTAGCTCTGGGGCCAACGTCCTGACTTTC.

Here the CDR3 DNA reads TGTGCCAGCAGCAGAGCGGACTTAAGCACCGGGGAGCTGTTTTTT. Amino acids: CASSRADLSTGELFF. V is TRBV6-5 and J is TRBJ2-2; D is perhaps TRBD2 (5 bases). The CDR3 has 15 amino acids. Per the germline V gene, CDR1 is MNHEY and CDR2 is SVGAGI. V was shortened by 6 bases and J by 4 bases, with 15 bases between the two germline ends.

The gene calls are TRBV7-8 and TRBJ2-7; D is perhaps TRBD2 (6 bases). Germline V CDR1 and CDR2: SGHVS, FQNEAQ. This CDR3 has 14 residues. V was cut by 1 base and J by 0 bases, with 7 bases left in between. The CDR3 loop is CASSLGTNSYEQYF. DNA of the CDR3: TGTGCCAGCAGCTTAGGGACTAACTCCTACGAGCAGTACTTC.

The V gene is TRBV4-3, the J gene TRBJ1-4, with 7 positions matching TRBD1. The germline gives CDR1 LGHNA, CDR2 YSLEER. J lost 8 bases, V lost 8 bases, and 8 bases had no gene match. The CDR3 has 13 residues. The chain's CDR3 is CASLTGLGEKLFF. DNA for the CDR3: TGCGCCAGCCTGACAGGGTTAGGGGAAAAACTGTTTTTT.

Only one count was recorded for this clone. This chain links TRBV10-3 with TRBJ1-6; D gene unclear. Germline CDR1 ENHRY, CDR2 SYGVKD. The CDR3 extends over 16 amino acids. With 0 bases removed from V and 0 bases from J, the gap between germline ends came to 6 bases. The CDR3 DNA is TGTGCCATCAGTGAGTCGGGCAACTCCTATAATTCACCCCTCCACTTT. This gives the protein CAISESGNSYNSPLHF.